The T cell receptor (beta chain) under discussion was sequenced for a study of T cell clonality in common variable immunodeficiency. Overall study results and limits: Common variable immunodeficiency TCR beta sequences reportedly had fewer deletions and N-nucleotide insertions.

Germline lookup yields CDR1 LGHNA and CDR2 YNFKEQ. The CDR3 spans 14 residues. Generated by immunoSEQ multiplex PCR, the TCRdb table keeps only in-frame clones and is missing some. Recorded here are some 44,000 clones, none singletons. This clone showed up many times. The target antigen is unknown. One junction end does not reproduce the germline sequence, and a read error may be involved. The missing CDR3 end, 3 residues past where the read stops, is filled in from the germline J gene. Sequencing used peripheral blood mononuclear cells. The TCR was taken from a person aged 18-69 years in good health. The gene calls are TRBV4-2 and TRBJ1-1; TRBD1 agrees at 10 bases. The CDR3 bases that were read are TGCGCCAGCAGCCAAGGGGACAGGGGAACTGAA. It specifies CASSQGDRGTE. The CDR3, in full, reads CASSQGDRGTEAFF.